One sample yielded the 22 T cell receptor beta chains listed below, sequenced in a study of shared clonotypes between healthy human individuals. Here immunoSEQ multiplex PCR was the method, and the copy in TCRdb shows in-frame clones only, minus some. This sample yields a few hundred thousand clones, of which about 74% are seen a single time; over 9% belongs to the top ten. Input material: memory CD4+ T cells sorted from blood. This sample's subset: CD45RA-negative fraction. These receptors all come from a young man in good health.

The chain has TRBV10-3 and TRBJ2-5; the match to TRBD2 covers 9 bases. With V trimmed by 3 bases and J by 7 bases, 9 bases remained unmatched. Germline V gives CDR1 ENHRY, CDR2 SYGVKD. The CDR3 contains 15 residues. CDR3 in DNA: TGTGCCATCAGTGATAGCGGGAGCCATATTGGGACCCAGTACTTC. Translated, it gives CAISDSGSHIGTQYF.

As DNA, the CDR3 is TGCGCCAGCAGCTTGGACGGACACAATCAGCCCCAGCATTTT. Amino acids: CASSLDGHNQPQHF. The gene calls are TRBV5-1 and TRBJ1-5; a weak D match, TRBD1 (5 bases). CDR1 is SGHRS, CDR2 YFSETQ, per germline. Trimming removed 0 bases at V and 3 bases at J, with 7 bases between. The CDR3 extends over 14 amino acids.

The table lists this clone with many counts. V usage is TRBV5-5 and J usage is TRBJ2-4; D is perhaps TRBD1 (6 bases). Germline values: CDR1 SGHKS, CDR2 YYEKEE (reference sequence). V was clipped by 4 bases and J by 2 bases, with 16 bases between them. This CDR3 is built from 16 residues. The CDR3 sequence is CASSLGQPGTKNIQYF. Here the CDR3 DNA reads TGTGCCAGCAGCCTCGGACAGCCAGGGACCAAAAACATTCAGTACTTC.

This chain links TRBV18 with TRBJ2-1; TRBD2 might be the D (6 bases). The germline CDR1 and CDR2 sequences are KGHSH and LQKENI. The CDR3 consists of 13 residues. The germline V and J ends were trimmed by 5 bases and 4 bases, with 9 bases remaining between them. In DNA form, the CDR3 reads TGTGCCAGCTCAACCGGGACTTACAATGAGCAGTTCTTC. It is translated as CASSTGTYNEQFF.

The CDR3 sequence: CASSVSGTRGNEQFF. The CDR3 DNA follows: TGTGCCAGCAGCGTTTCCGGGACTAGAGGCAATGAGCAGTTCTTC. The chain uses TRBV9 and TRBJ2-1, with 8 bases lining up with TRBD2. CDR3 length equals 15 residues. The J segment lost 6 bases and the V segment lost 2 bases, leaving 7 bases of the junction unmatched. Looked up from germline, CDR1 is SGDLS and CDR2 is YYNGEE.

The V call is TRBV6-4, the J call TRBJ1-2; D gene unclear. V lost 8 bases to trimming and J lost 3 bases, with 7 bases between them. Per the germline V gene, CDR1 is MRHNA and CDR2 is SNTAGT. The CDR3 length is 11 residues. The CDR3 nucleotides are TGTGCCAGCGTCCCAGACTATGGCTACACCTTC. Its protein product is CASVPDYGYTF.

A few counts support this clone. The rearrangement links TRBV11-2 to TRBJ2-7, with 7 bases fitting TRBD1. The length of the CDR3 is 14 residues. Unmatched junction bases numbered 11, after V lost 5 bases and J lost 7 bases. Germline lookup yields CDR1 SGHAT and CDR2 FQNNGV. The CDR3 sequence is CASSLDRSLGEQYF. The DNA of the CDR3 is TGTGCCAGCAGCCTGGACAGGAGCCTCGGGGAGCAGTACTTC.

The J gene is TRBJ1-2, the V gene TRBV28; 9 bases are a match to TRBD1. The CDR3 is 15 residues long. CDR1 is MDHEN, CDR2 SYDVKM, per germline. Trimming cost V 6 bases and J 2 bases; bases outside gene matches: 7. CDR3 DNA: TGTGCCAGCAGGGGACCGGACAGGGGAAACTATGGCTACACCTTC. It specifies CASRGPDRGNYGYTF.

The V gene is TRBV7-8, the J gene TRBJ2-1; 11 bases fit TRBD1. The CDR3 has 18 amino acids. The ends lost 0 bases at V and 6 bases at J; junction bases unmatched: 10. Germline V lookup: CDR1 SGHVS, CDR2 FQNEAQ. In nucleotides, the CDR3 is TGTGCCAGCAGCTTAGCGCGAACCGGGACAGGGGGTATCAATGAGCAGTTCTTC. The encoded protein is CASSLARTGTGGINEQFF.

The rearrangement uses TRBV18 and TRBJ1-1; 7 nucleotides agree with TRBD1. Unmatched junction bases numbered 12, after V lost 8 bases and J lost 3 bases. The CDR3 is 15 residues long. Germline CDR1 reads KGHSH; CDR2 reads LQKENI. CDR3: CASRPGQRVDTEAFF. DNA for the CDR3: TGTGCCAGCCGCCCGGGACAGCGCGTGGACACTGAAGCTTTCTTT.

Only a few counts were recorded for this clone. The chain has TRBV5-1 and TRBJ1-3; D remains unclear. The CDR3 has 15 amino acids. Germline CDR1 is SGHRS and CDR2 is YFSETQ. Trimming cost V 0 bases and J 0 bases, with 7 bases left between them. The CDR3 sequence is CASSLVSGSGNTIYF. The DNA of the CDR3 is TGCGCCAGCAGCTTGGTTTCTGGCTCTGGAAACACCATATATTTT.

CDR3 loop: CASSHYPVGQNEQFF. CDR3 bases: TGTGCCAGCAGCCATTATCCAGTGGGGCAGAATGAGCAGTTCTTC. J is TRBJ2-1 and V is TRBV14; the D gene is possibly TRBD1 (5 bases). CDR3 length: 15 amino acids. CDR1 and CDR2 from the germline V gene are SGHDN and FVKESK. V was clipped by 3 bases and J by 7 bases, with 16 bases between them.

The chain uses TRBV19 and TRBJ2-7, with TRBD1 matching 7 bases. This CDR3 region has 15 residues. Per germline, CDR1 LNHDA and CDR2 SQIVND (reference sequence). The junction had 7 bases not matched to a gene; V was cut back by 3 bases and J by 2 bases. The CDR3 DNA follows: TGTGCCAGTAGTATGGGACAGTCCCAAACCTACGAGCAGTACTTC. Translating gives CASSMGQSQTYEQYF.

V is TRBV27 and J is TRBJ2-7, with D uncertain. The length of the CDR3 is 14 residues. Germline CDR1 is MNHEY and CDR2 is SMNVEV (reference sequence). The germline V and J ends were trimmed by 3 bases and 6 bases, with 15 bases remaining between them. The CDR3 here is CASSLSATEVEQYF. CDR3 bases: TGTGCCAGCAGTTTGAGCGCCACCGAGGTCGAGCAGTACTTC.

V is TRBV10-2 and J is TRBJ2-1, with 14 nucleotides matching TRBD2. Germline loops: CDR1 WSHSY, CDR2 SAAADI. Trimming removed 6 bases from V and 9 bases from J; junction bases left unmatched: 7. This CDR3 spans 15 amino acids. In DNA, the CDR3 is TGCGCCAGCAGCCCGACTAGCGGGAGGGCCGGTGAGCAGTTCTTC. The encoded protein is CASSPTSGRAGEQFF.

The V gene is TRBV2, the J gene TRBJ1-5, with D possibly being TRBD1 (6 bases). The CDR3 is made up of 13 amino acids. CDR1 is SNHLY and CDR2 is FYNNEI in the germline V gene. Trimming took off 10 bases at V and 7 bases at J, with 17 bases between the two ends. The CDR3 DNA follows: TGTGCCACCAAACGGGGGGGCGACCAGCCCCAGCATTTT. Translated: CATKRGGDQPQHF.

This clone was observed a few times. The chain combines TRBV6-1 with TRBJ1-1; D is uncertain. V shed 1 base and J shed 10 bases, with 13 bases lying between them. Germline V gene data show CDR1 as MNHNS and CDR2 as SASEGT. There are 13 residues in the CDR3. CDR3 in amino acids: CASSEVGELRAFF. CDR3 DNA sequence: TGTGCCAGCAGTGAAGTGGGCGAACTAAGAGCTTTCTTT.

Concerning this clone: Different DNA sequences within this sample yield the same CDR3. The chain is built from TRBV18 and TRBJ2-5, with D possibly TRBD1 on 6 matching bases. The V gene's germline CDR1 is KGHSH and CDR2 LQKENI. The V end lost 3 bases, the J end lost 5 bases, and 7 bases lay between the germline ends. The CDR3 is 12 residues long. CDR3 nucleotide sequence: TGTGCCAGCTCACCGAGGGGGGAGACCCAGTACTTC. Encoded protein: CASSPRGETQYF.

V gene TRBV7-9 combines with J gene TRBJ2-2, with D possibly matching TRBD2 (6 bases). Germline V gene data show CDR1 as SEHNR and CDR2 as FQNEAQ (reference sequence). The CDR3 runs to 15 residues. With 5 bases removed from V and 4 bases from J, the gap between germline ends came to 14 bases. Here the CDR3 DNA reads TGTGCCAGCAGCCCTGGGGGGACCTTCACCGGGGAGCTGTTTTTT. Protein product: CASSPGGTFTGELFF. Together with reference TRBV7-9 and TRBJ2-2, the CDR3 gives the full variable domain: DTGVSQNPRHKITKRGQNVTFRCDPISEHNRLYWYRQTLGQGPEFLTYFQNEAQLEKSRLLSDRFSAERPKGSFSTLEIQRTEQGDSAMYLCASSPGGTFTGELFFGEGSRLTVL.

This clone was observed a handful of times. The rearrangement uses TRBV5-1 and TRBJ2-1; TRBD2 matches 11 bases. The V and J ends lost 4 bases and 5 bases, in that order; junction bases with no gene match: 5. The CDR3 totals 15 residues. Germline V gives CDR1 SGHRS, CDR2 YFSETQ. In DNA form, the CDR3 reads TGCGCCAGCAGCGCCCTAGCGGGAGGAAACAATGAGCAGTTCTTC. Translating gives CASSALAGGNNEQFF. The variable domain in full, completed from reference TRBV5-1 and TRBJ2-1, reads KAGVTQTPRYLIKTRGQQVTLSCSPISGHRSVSWYQQTPGQGLQFLFEYFSETQRNKGNFPGRFSGRQFSNSRSEMNVSTLELGDSALYLCASSALAGGNNEQFFGPGTRLTVL.

The rearrangement uses TRBV7-9 and TRBJ1-1; D gene uncertain. The V end lost 5 bases, the J end lost 0 bases, and 10 bases lay between the germline ends. Germline-derived CDR1 and CDR2 are SEHNR and FQNEAQ (reference sequence). CDR3 length: 14 residues. CDR3 in DNA: TGTGCCAGCAGCCCCACCGGGATGAACACTGAAGCTTTCTTT. This codes for CASSPTGMNTEAFF.

This chain links TRBV5-1 with TRBJ2-3; D ambiguous. Per germline, CDR1 SGHRS and CDR2 YFSETQ. The CDR3 has 14 amino acids. Between the trimmed V and J ends, which lost 4 bases and 1 base, there was a span of 10 bases. The CDR3 sequence: CASSPSPGTDTQYF. CDR3 sequence (DNA): TGCGCCAGCAGCCCCTCCCCAGGCACAGATACGCAGTATTTT. Supplemented by reference TRBV5-1 and TRBJ2-3, the full variable domain reads KAGVTQTPRYLIKTRGQQVTLSCSPISGHRSVSWYQQTPGQGLQFLFEYFSETQRNKGNFPGRFSGRQFSNSRSEMNVSTLELGDSALYLCASSPSPGTDTQYFGPGTRLTVL.